Listed below are T cell receptor beta chains from one sample, sequenced in a study of cytomegalovirus exposure and HLA in healthy donors. Sequencing used immunoSEQ multiplex PCR; TCRdb keeps in-frame clones, though not all of them. Of approximately 82,000 clones in the sample, roughly 80% were seen once. The sequenced sample consisted of PBMCs. These receptors originate from a woman aged 45-60 years in good health and CMV-seropositive. Each CDR3 is given without its conserved first and last residue. Clone size is stated in some rows and not others, as once, few, many or a class when expanded.

J: TRBJ1-1; size: -; V: TRBV5-1; CDR3: ASSFRTGDNTEAF
J: TRBJ2-3; size: -; V: TRBV29-1; CDR3: SAPTRGGDTQY
J: TRBJ2-7; size: once; V: TRBV27; CDR3: ASTPDRGTYEQY
J: TRBJ2-5; size: -; V: TRBV29-1; CDR3: SVITSGSFPSGETQY
J: TRBJ2-7; size: few; V: TRBV28; CDR3: ASSPRGLTYEQY
J: TRBJ2-1; size: once; V: TRBV5-1; CDR3: ASSLGHSGSHEQF
J: TRBJ1-1; size: -; V: TRBV2; CDR3: ASSPRETEAF
J: TRBJ2-7; size: -; V: TRBV4-2; CDR3: ASSLGISYEQY
J: TRBJ1-2; size: -; V: TRBV6-6; CDR3: ASSHVGTGKNYGYT
J: TRBJ2-3; size: few; V: TRBV5-1; CDR3: ASSLALGGTQY
J: TRBJ1-2; size: -; V: TRBV11-2; CDR3: ASSFSGTGDGYT
J: TRBJ2-1; size: -; V: TRBV19; CDR3: ASSNRDRRAEQF
J: TRBJ1-6; size: -; V: TRBV4-1; CDR3: ASSQAAQGSYNSPLH
J: TRBJ1-1; size: once; V: TRBV7-8; CDR3: ASLQDRRSEAF
J: TRBJ2-2; size: -; V: TRBV7-2; CDR3: ASSRNSILAGTRELF
J: TRBJ1-5; size: -; V: TRBV28; CDR3: ASRPGQGGYSNQPQH
J: TRBJ1-4; size: -; V: TRBV2; CDR3: ASSQDRGREKLF
J: TRBJ2-1; size: -; V: TRBV4-2; CDR3: ASSKSRVTGFHEQF
J: TRBJ1-5; size: once; V: TRBV7-2; CDR3: ASSLAGGANQPQH
J: TRBJ2-1; size: -; V: TRBV18; CDR3: ASSPPNGLKADEQF
J: TRBJ2-3; size: -; V: TRBV30; CDR3: AWTKGGAGRNTQY
J: TRBJ1-2; size: -; V: TRBV7-9; CDR3: ASSPIGGAYGYT
J: TRBJ1-6; size: few; V: TRBV2; CDR3: ASKPRTGNNSPLH
J: TRBJ2-1; size: -; V: TRBV7-8; CDR3: ASSFSRAQGEQF
J: TRBJ1-5; size: few; V: TRBV28; CDR3: ASSGRQGAGQPQH
J: TRBJ2-7; size: -; V: TRBV7-9; CDR3: ASSLRDKWYEQY
J: TRBJ1-1; size: -; V: TRBV7-9; CDR3: ASSPRGEGAEAF
J: TRBJ2-1; size: -; V: TRBV4-2; CDR3: ASSQGGTSAYNEQF
J: TRBJ1-4; size: -; V: TRBV5-4; CDR3: ASSSTGTGSYEKLF
J: TRBJ2-1; size: -; V: TRBV5-4; CDR3: ASSGGTSGLYNEQF
J: TRBJ2-7; size: -; V: TRBV19; CDR3: ASSIAAFQNEQY
J: TRBJ1-5; size: -; V: TRBV30; CDR3: AWSFQDQPQH
J: TRBJ2-1; size: few; V: TRBV29-1; CDR3: SVGQALGEQF
J: TRBJ1-5; size: -; V: TRBV6-1; CDR3: ASSEWGGRREQPQH
J: TRBJ1-2; size: -; V: TRBV7-2; CDR3: ASSLAGEGYT
J: TRBJ1-1; size: -; V: TRBV27; CDR3: ASREGFSNTEAF
J: TRBJ2-3; size: -; V: TRBV30; CDR3: AWSVPRALATQY
J: TRBJ2-1; size: -; V: TRBV28; CDR3: ASTWRGTGLNEQF